This entry lists 18 T cell receptor beta chains sequenced from one sample in a study of cytomegalovirus exposure and HLA in healthy donors. A multiplex PCR was run with 60 Vbeta primers and 13 Jbeta primers. Here immunoSEQ multiplex PCR was the method, and the copy in TCRdb shows in-frame clones only, minus some. The data show fewer than 140,000 clones, over 60% seen once. The sequencing input was PBMCs. The receptors come from a woman aged 50 to 60 in good health and CMV-seropositive.

V gene TRBV11-1 combines with J gene TRBJ1-5; D uncertain. Between the trimmed V and J ends, which lost 1 base and 0 bases, there was a span of 4 bases. There are 14 residues in the CDR3. CDR1 is SGHAT, CDR2 FQDESV, per germline (reference sequence). The CDR3 DNA reads TGTGCCAGCAGCTTAGACGGTAGCAATCAGCCCCAGCATTTT. Translating it yields CASSLDGSNQPQHF.

The chain links TRBV6-4 to TRBJ2-3; TRBD1 might be the D (6 bases). The CDR3 has 12 residues. With 4 bases removed from V and 9 bases from J, the gap between germline ends came to 11 bases. Germline V gene data show CDR1 as MRHNA and CDR2 as SNTAGT. The CDR3 coding sequence is TGTGCCAGCAGTGCAGAGGGGGTAACGCAGTATTTT. It is translated as CASSAEGVTQYF.

This chain uses TRBV19 with TRBJ2-4; 8 nucleotides align to TRBD1. Unmatched junction bases numbered 10, after V lost 3 bases and J lost 6 bases. The germline CDR1 and CDR2 sequences are LNHDA and SQIVND (reference sequence). The CDR3 is made up of 16 amino acids. CDR3 coding DNA: TGTGCCAGTAGTATTTCTGGACAGGGAGTCGGAAACATTCAGTACTTC. It codes for CASSISGQGVGNIQYF.

This chain connects TRBV29-1 to TRBJ2-2; the match to TRBD2 covers 13 bases. Germline trimming cut 5 bases from V and 3 bases from J; bases unmatched to any gene: 3. The germline gives CDR1 SQVTM, CDR2 ANQGSEA. This CDR3 has 15 amino acids. As DNA, the CDR3 is TGCAGCGTTACTAGCGGGGGGGCCGACACCGGGGAGCTGTTTTTT. This translates into CSVTSGGADTGELFF.

This chain connects TRBV7-9 to TRBJ1-4; D call uncertain. Germline values: CDR1 SEHNR, CDR2 FQNEAQ (reference sequence). The CDR3 consists of 12 residues. V shed 3 bases and J shed 8 bases, with 7 bases lying between them. The CDR3 nucleotides are TGTGCCAGCAGCTTGGTCAGGGAAAAACTGTTTTTT. This sequence encodes CASSLVREKLFF.

The CDR3: CASSLGGHNNSPLHF. Here the CDR3 DNA reads TGTGCCAGCAGCTTAGGGGGACATAATAATTCACCCCTCCACTTT. The gene calls are TRBV11-2 and TRBJ1-6; D possibly corresponds to TRBD1 (6 bases). This CDR3 region has 15 residues. The V and J ends lost 1 base and 5 bases respectively, with 9 bases between them. CDR1 and CDR2 (germline): SGHAT, FQNNGV.

The rearrangement joins TRBV5-1 to TRBJ2-5, with 9 bases matching TRBD1. The closer fit of TRBJ2-7 to the DNA end suggests the J call may be wrong. From germline, CDR1 is SGHRS and CDR2 YFSETQ. This CDR3 is built from 14 residues. The CDR3 DNA reads as TGCGCCAGCAGCTCCGGGACAGGGAGCTACGAGCAGTACTTC. Translating gives CASSSGTGSYEQYF.

V gene TRBV4-3 combines with J gene TRBJ1-2; 9 nucleotides line up with TRBD1. The CDR3 is 18 amino acids. After removal of 0 bases from V and 4 bases from J, the junction contained 12 bases not matched to a gene. Per germline, CDR1 LGHNA and CDR2 YSLEER. The CDR3 DNA reads TGCGCCAGCAGCCAAGAGGGTACAGGGGGCTGGGGGATCTATGGCTACACCTTC. It yields the protein CASSQEGTGGWGIYGYTF.

This clone appeared a few times. J is TRBJ2-2 and V is TRBV7-9; 7 nucleotides match TRBD1. In germline, CDR1 is SEHNR, CDR2 FQNEAQ (reference sequence). The CDR3 is made up of 15 amino acids. V was pared by 2 bases and J by 4 bases, with 4 bases of the junction left unmatched. The CDR3 protein is CASSLRGRSTGELFF. The CDR3 region has the DNA TGTGCCAGCAGCTTAAGGGGGCGGTCCACCGGGGAGCTGTTTTTT. The full variable domain, rest sourced from reference TRBV7-9 and TRBJ2-2, is DTGVSQNPRHKITKRGQNVTFRCDPISEHNRLYWYRQTLGQGPEFLTYFQNEAQLEKSRLLSDRFSAERPKGSFSTLEIQRTEQGDSAMYLCASSLRGRSTGELFFGEGSRLTVL.

This clone was seen just once. The V gene is TRBV5-6, the J gene TRBJ2-3; tentatively, D is TRBD1 (5 bases). V lost 2 bases and J 4 bases, leaving 17 bases between the germline ends. CDR1 is SGHDT, CDR2 YYEEEE, per germline. CDR3 length: 16 amino acids. The CDR3 region has the DNA TGTGCCAGCAGCTTTTCCTTAGGGGTGGGCCCAGATACGCAGTATTTT. Residues: CASSFSLGVGPDTQYF.

The CDR3 spells CASSESLGPYEQYF. The CDR3 DNA follows: TGTGCCAGCAGTGAAAGTCTGGGGCCCTACGAGCAGTACTTC. The gene calls are TRBV2 and TRBJ2-7; D might be TRBD1 (5 bases). Trimming took 2 bases from V and 2 from J, leaving 10 bases between them. CDR1 and CDR2 (germline): SNHLY, FYNNEI. The CDR3 covers 14 residues.

The rearrangement links TRBV13 to TRBJ2-3; D remains ambiguous. Germline CDR1 and CDR2: PRHDT and FYEKMQ (reference sequence). The V end lost 2 bases, the J end lost 0 bases, and 6 bases lay between the germline ends. The CDR3 length is 14 residues. Written as DNA, the CDR3 is TGTGCCAGCAGCTTACCCCCTAGCACAGATACGCAGTATTTT. Protein sequence: CASSLPPSTDTQYF.

The genes are TRBV7-2 and TRBJ1-4; 9 bases match TRBD1. The germline V gene encodes CDR1 SGHTA and CDR2 FQGNSA. V was clipped by 3 bases and J by 6 bases; unmatched bases: 2. This CDR3 is built from 14 residues. The CDR3 DNA follows: TGTGCCAGCAGCTTGACAGGGGGTTATGAAAAACTGTTTTTT. Translation gives CASSLTGGYEKLFF.

As concerns this clone: In this CDR3 the conserved last residue, phenylalanine or tryptophan, is missing, so a read error is likely. The chain's CDR3 is CASSKGTGSGGYTS. The CDR3, as DNA: TGTGCCAGCAGCAAGGGTACTGGGTCTGGGGGCTACACCTCC. The J gene is TRBJ1-2, the V gene TRBV27, with D uncertain. There are 14 residues in the CDR3. Per germline, CDR1 MNHEY and CDR2 SMNVEV (reference sequence). The ends were cut back, 6 bases at V and 8 bases at J, with 19 bases in the middle.

The chain employs TRBV28 and TRBJ2-1; possibly TRBD1 for D (6 bases). V shed 5 bases and J shed 9 bases, with 17 bases lying between them. The CDR3 runs to 14 residues. CDR1 MDHEN and CDR2 SYDVKM come from the germline V gene. CDR3 sequence reads: CASSPDSRLGEQFF. The CDR3 DNA sequence: TGTGCCAGCAGTCCGGACAGCCGGTTAGGTGAGCAGTTCTTC.

V usage is TRBV7-9 and J usage is TRBJ1-3; D is ambiguous. Germline CDR1 SEHNR, CDR2 FQNEAQ (reference sequence). V shed 5 bases and J shed 1 base, with 18 bases lying between them. The CDR3 covers 17 residues. CDR3 DNA: TGTGCCAGCAGCCCCACGGAAGGGAGACCTTCTGGAAACACCATATATTTT. This sequence encodes CASSPTEGRPSGNTIYF.

This CDR3 reads CASSYWSSGANVLTF. In DNA, the CDR3 is TGTGCCAGCAGTTACTGGAGCTCTGGGGCCAACGTCCTGACTTTC. The V and J genes are TRBV6-6 and TRBJ2-6; D is ambiguous. CDR1 and CDR2 (germline): MNHNY, SVGAGI (reference sequence). The length of the CDR3 is 15 residues. Trimming cost V 1 base and J 0 bases, with 4 bases left between them.

The chain recombines TRBV7-2 with TRBJ2-7; 7 nucleotides line up with TRBD1. This CDR3 contains 15 residues. The ends lost 5 bases at V and 4 bases at J; junction bases unmatched: 11. The germline gives CDR1 SGHTA, CDR2 FQGNSA. CDR3 nucleotide sequence: TGTGCCAGCAGCAAATCCGGGACAGAAGGGTACGAGCAGTACTTC. Its protein product is CASSKSGTEGYEQYF.